This T cell receptor beta chain was recovered during a study of blood T cell repertoires in COVID-19. On the study more broadly: Sites in the United States, Italy and Spain provided acute and convalescent COVID-19 samples. The cDNA or gDNA used as material had been derived from T cells, B-cell-depleted T cells, or PBMCs.

Only one count was recorded for this clone. Original processing methods: Estimated nucleated cell counts came from reference gene primer amplification. Clones were read by immunoSEQ multiplex PCR, and TCRdb kept only the in-frame ones, dropping some. That table supplies the V and J calls and clone size; D and trimming were determined from the DNA. This sample has 200,000 to 250,000 clones; about 88% occur once, and the top ten carry roughly a tenth. The CDR3 is 14 amino acids. CDR1 and CDR2 from the germline V gene are PRHDT and FYEKMQ (reference sequence). Trimming removed 8 bases from V and 4 bases from J; junction bases left unmatched: 5.

The V gene is TRBV13, the J gene TRBJ2-7; 13 positions agree with TRBD2. Specimen: peripheral blood. This clonotype was obtained from a woman aged 50 to 60 with COVID-19, enrolled during active disease. For the CDR3, the DNA is TGTGCCAGCCGACTAGCGGGGGGTTTGTACGAGCAGTACTTC. It specifies CASRLAGGLYEQYF.